Below are 11 T cell receptor beta chains sequenced from a single sample in a study of T cell responses to AZD1222 COVID-19 vaccine. Some clones are missing from TCRdb's copy, which holds only in-frame ones; the method was immunoSEQ multiplex PCR. The repertoire includes around 99,000 clones, about 92% of them detected once, and about 12% sits in the top ten. Sequences were derived from peripheral blood, sampled on day 0 of AZD1222 vaccination. The receptor set was obtained from an adult in good health.

V and J are TRBV6-1 and TRBJ1-6; no definite D call. The CDR3 length is 19 residues. V dropped 2 bases and J dropped 0 bases, with 17 bases sitting between them. Germline V gene data show CDR1 as MNHNS and CDR2 as SASEGT. This chain's CDR3 is CASSEIPPAQSSYNSPLHF. CDR3 DNA sequence: TGTGCCAGCAGTGAAATCCCCCCAGCACAGAGCTCCTATAATTCACCCCTCCACTTT.

V gene TRBV5-6 combines with J gene TRBJ1-2; D is unresolved. The ends were cut back, 6 bases at V and 6 bases at J, with 9 bases in the middle. Germline-derived CDR1 and CDR2 are SGHDT and YYEEEE. CDR3 size: 11 residues. The CDR3 DNA reads as TGTGCCAGCACAGCAGCTCATGGCTACACCTTC. Translating gives CASTAAHGYTF.

The V gene is TRBV6-5, the J gene TRBJ1-5; D unresolved. The CDR3 length is 14 residues. Germline V gene lookup returns CDR1 MNHEY and CDR2 SVGAGI. Trimming cost V 6 bases and J 3 bases, with 12 bases left between them. The CDR3 sequence is CASRGSAINQPQHF. In DNA form, the CDR3 reads TGTGCCAGCAGGGGAAGCGCGATCAATCAGCCCCAGCATTTT.

V usage is TRBV4-1 and J usage is TRBJ1-6, with D perhaps matching TRBD1 (5 bases). The CDR3 length is 13 residues. V was clipped by 1 base and J by 9 bases, with 7 bases between them. CDR1 is MGHRA, CDR2 YSYEKL, per germline. The CDR3 region is CASSQAGPSPLHF. The CDR3 nucleotides read TGCGCCAGCAGCCAAGCGGGGCCTTCACCCCTCCACTTT.

Sample share makes this clone medium-sized (0.01 to 0.1%). The chain combines TRBV14 with TRBJ1-1, with 12 bases that match TRBD1. CDR1 and CDR2 from the germline V gene are SGHDN and FVKESK. The CDR3 sequence is 22 residues long. J gave up 1 base and V 5 bases, and 23 bases lay outside the gene matches. CDR3 residues: CASSYHRGTGGLKAGRNTEAFF. Here the CDR3 DNA reads TGTGCCAGCAGCTATCATCGCGGGACAGGGGGCCTTAAGGCCGGGAGGAACACTGAAGCTTTCTTT.

The sample holds one count of this clone. The rearrangement uses TRBV28 and TRBJ2-3; weak D call: TRBD1 (5 bases). This CDR3 region has 14 residues. V lost 3 bases and J lost 2, with 9 bases in between. CDR1 is MDHEN and CDR2 is SYDVKM in the germline V gene. DNA of the CDR3: TGTGCCAGCAGTTTTCGACAGTACACAGATACGCAGTATTTT. This sequence encodes CASSFRQYTDTQYF.

The chain recombines TRBV6-2 or TRBV6-3 with TRBJ2-3; D assignment may be TRBD1 or TRBD2 (5 bases each). Germline assignment: CDR1 MNHEY and CDR2 SVGEGT. This CDR3 contains 16 residues. V shed 2 bases and J shed 1 base, with 13 bases lying between them. DNA for the CDR3: TGTGCCAGCAGTTACAGAGTGGGGCGGGGCACAGATACGCAGTATTTT. As protein: CASSYRVGRGTDTQYF.

The gene calls are TRBV27 and TRBJ2-3; D possibly corresponds to TRBD1 (6 bases). Germline values: CDR1 MNHEY, CDR2 SMNVEV (reference sequence). V was shortened by 3 bases and J by 5 bases, with 12 bases between the two germline ends. The CDR3 covers 14 residues. The CDR3 nucleotides are TGTGCCAGCAGTTTTGGGGGCCGGGGAGATACGCAGTATTTT. This encodes CASSFGGRGDTQYF.

V gene TRBV27 combines with J gene TRBJ1-2; D is unclear. V lost 5 bases and J 7 bases, leaving 23 bases between the germline ends. The CDR3 loop spans 16 amino acids. CDR1 is MNHEY and CDR2 is SMNVEV in the germline V gene (reference sequence). The CDR3: CASSPDPGGALGGYTF. In nucleotides, the CDR3 is TGTGCCAGCAGTCCAGACCCAGGAGGTGCCCTCGGTGGCTACACCTTC.

The CDR3 bases are TGTGCCATCAGTGACCAGCGAAACACCATATATTTT. This sequence encodes CAISDQRNTIYF. The chain carries TRBV10-3 and TRBJ1-3; no reliable D call. This CDR3 is built from 12 residues. Trimming cost V 3 bases and J 5 bases, with 5 bases left between them. Germline lookup yields CDR1 ENHRY and CDR2 SYGVKD.

The chain carries TRBV28 and TRBJ2-1; D is possibly TRBD2 (6 bases). This CDR3 region has 15 residues. Deletions cut 5 bases from V and 2 bases from J, with 13 bases between. Germline CDR1 is MDHEN and CDR2 is SYDVKM. CDR3 residues: CASSTQGLPYNEQFF. The CDR3 DNA is TGTGCCAGCAGTACCCAGGGACTCCCCTACAATGAGCAGTTCTTC.